This passage covers 29 T cell receptor beta chains from one sample sequenced in a study of shared clonotypes between healthy human individuals. Here immunoSEQ multiplex PCR was the method, and the copy in TCRdb shows in-frame clones only, minus some. The table has some 500,000 clones, approximately 95% seen once. Sample: naive CD4+ T cells sorted from blood. As to subset: CD45RA+ positively selected. The receptors here all came from a woman aged 25 to 45 in good health.

This clone was found a few times. The chain couples TRBV30 to TRBJ2-2, with TRBD1 as a possible D gene (5 bases). Per the germline V gene, CDR1 is GTSNPN and CDR2 is SVGIG (reference sequence). There are 14 residues in the CDR3. Deletions cut 0 bases from V and 4 bases from J, with 9 bases between. In DNA form, the CDR3 reads TGTGCCTGGAGTGTAGCAACAGGCACCGGGGAGCTGTTTTTT. As protein: CAWSVATGTGELFF.

V usage is TRBV5-1 and J usage is TRBJ2-1, with 9 bases identical to TRBD2. Germline V gene sequence: CDR1 SGHRS, CDR2 YFSETQ. The CDR3 runs to 15 residues. Trimming cost V 9 bases and J 7 bases; bases outside gene matches: 14. CDR3 protein: CATQATVSGRNEQFF. The DNA for the CDR3 is TGCGCCACCCAGGCAACCGTCAGCGGGAGGAATGAGCAGTTCTTC.

This clone was seen just once. CDR3 protein: CASSHRTGIFREYNEQFF. The CDR3 coding sequence is TGCGCCAGCAGCCATAGGACAGGAATCTTCCGAGAATACAATGAGCAGTTCTTC. The chain has TRBV4-1 and TRBJ2-1; 7 positions agree with TRBD1. Trimming at V came to 3 bases and at J to 4 bases, leaving 15 bases not matched to a gene. CDR3 length: 18 residues. The germline CDR1 and CDR2 sequences are MGHRA and YSYEKL.

This chain links TRBV28 with TRBJ2-5, with 16 bases lining up with TRBD2. CDR1 MDHEN and CDR2 SYDVKM come from the germline V gene. CDR3 length equals 14 residues. V dropped 5 bases and J dropped 9; count of bases not matched to a gene: 3. CDR3 region: CASSGTSGRAAQYF. CDR3 DNA: TGTGCCAGCAGTGGGACTAGCGGGAGGGCGGCCCAGTACTTC.

This clone was observed once. The chain recombines TRBV19 with TRBJ2-7, with 9 bases that match TRBD2. The CDR3 contains 13 residues. Germline assignment: CDR1 LNHDA and CDR2 SQIVND (reference sequence). After removal of 10 bases from V and 3 bases from J, the junction contained 7 bases not matched to a gene. This CDR3 reads CATTSGRNYEQYF. CDR3 DNA sequence: TGTGCCACCACTAGCGGGCGGAACTACGAGCAGTACTTC. The full variable domain, its missing parts supplied by reference TRBV19 and TRBJ2-7, is DGGITQSPKYLFRKEGQNVTLSCEQNLNHDAMYWYRQDPGQGLRLIYYSQIVNDFQKGDIAEGYSVSREKKESFPLTVTSAQKNPTAFYLCATTSGRNYEQYFGPGTRLTVT.

The rearrangement links TRBV5-1 to TRBJ2-1; D is undetermined. CDR3 length: 13 amino acids. V was cut by 0 bases and J by 5 bases, with 6 bases left in between. The germline CDR1 and CDR2 sequences are SGHRS and YFSETQ. The CDR3 region is CASSLGRHNEQFF. In DNA form, the CDR3 reads TGCGCCAGCAGCTTGGGTCGCCACAATGAGCAGTTCTTC. The entire variable domain, with the rest obtained from reference TRBV5-1 and TRBJ2-1, is as follows: KAGVTQTPRYLIKTRGQQVTLSCSPISGHRSVSWYQQTPGQGLQFLFEYFSETQRNKGNFPGRFSGRQFSNSRSEMNVSTLELGDSALYLCASSLGRHNEQFFGPGTRLTVL.

The sample holds one count of this clone. The rearrangement uses TRBV5-4 and TRBJ2-3; TRBD2 agrees at 8 bases. The CDR3 contains 16 residues. V was pared by 0 bases and J by 4 bases, with 7 bases of the junction left unmatched. The germline gives CDR1 SGHNT, CDR2 YYREEE (reference sequence). CDR3 amino acids: CASSLVIAGLADTQYF. The CDR3 coding sequence is TGTGCCAGCAGCTTGGTGATAGCGGGACTTGCAGATACGCAGTATTTT.

This clone has a single count. This chain links TRBV4-2 with TRBJ1-5; D unresolved. Germline loops: CDR1 LGHNA, CDR2 YNFKEQ. Trimming removed 8 bases at V and 0 bases at J, with 17 bases between. The CDR3 has 16 residues. CDR3 sequence reads: CASSFGRLYSNQPQHF. The CDR3 DNA sequence: TGTGCCAGCTCCTTCGGCAGACTATATAGCAATCAGCCCCAGCATTTT.

J is TRBJ2-3 and V is TRBV4-1; 11 bases match TRBD2. Looked up from germline, CDR1 is MGHRA and CDR2 is YSYEKL. V lost 4 bases, J lost 0 bases, and 6 bases stayed unmatched. The CDR3 runs 17 residues. CDR3: CASSPLTSGTSTDTQYF. The CDR3 DNA sequence: TGCGCCAGCAGCCCCTTGACTAGCGGGACTAGCACAGATACGCAGTATTTT.

The chain combines TRBV19 with TRBJ2-1; D ambiguous. The length of the CDR3 is 13 residues. Germline-derived CDR1 and CDR2 are LNHDA and SQIVND (reference sequence). V lost 1 base to trimming and J lost 10 bases, with 11 bases between them. CDR3 sequence (DNA): TGTGCCAGTAGTATAGTAGACGGCGACGAGCAGTTCTTC. This codes for CASSIVDGDEQFF.

This clone was counted once. The rearrangement uses TRBV7-9 and TRBJ1-4, with a weak D call TRBD1 (5 bases). Trimming pared 5 bases from V and 8 bases from J, leaving 21 bases between. Germline CDR1 and CDR2: SEHNR and FQNEAQ (reference sequence). This CDR3 region has 16 residues. The CDR3 protein is CASSPLWDFSDEKLFF. As DNA, the CDR3 is TGTGCCAGCAGCCCCCTCTGGGACTTCTCGGACGAAAAACTGTTTTTT. The full variable domain, completed using reference TRBV7-9 and TRBJ1-4, is DTGVSQNPRHKITKRGQNVTFRCDPISEHNRLYWYRQTLGQGPEFLTYFQNEAQLEKSRLLSDRFSAERPKGSFSTLEIQRTEQGDSAMYLCASSPLWDFSDEKLFFGSGTQLSVL.

CDR3 DNA sequence: TGTGCCAGCAGCCTATCCAGGGTTGGGGACACTGAAGCTTTCTTT. The encoded protein is CASSLSRVGDTEAFF. This chain connects TRBV7-8 to TRBJ1-1, with TRBD1 as a possible D gene (5 bases). Germline V CDR1 and CDR2: SGHVS, FQNEAQ. The CDR3 spans 15 residues. Trimming shortened V by 5 bases and J by 3 bases, and 16 bases separated the two germline ends.

CDR3 sequence reads: CASSPPPTDTQYF. The CDR3 DNA follows: TGTGCCAGCTCACCACCGCCGACAGATACGCAGTATTTT. The V call is TRBV18, the J call TRBJ2-3; no clear D gene. CDR1 and CDR2 (germline): KGHSH, LQKENI. The CDR3 length is 13 residues. Trimming pared 0 bases from V and 3 bases from J, leaving 4 bases between.

The chain couples TRBV5-1 to TRBJ2-5, with a weak D call TRBD2 (5 bases). This CDR3 has 14 residues. Germline V CDR1 and CDR2: SGHRS, YFSETQ. V dropped 0 bases and J dropped 11 bases, with 17 bases sitting between them. CDR3 in DNA: TGCGCCAGCAGCTTGGCCCCACCCCCGGAGGAGCAGTACTTC. Encoded protein: CASSLAPPPEEQYF. Drawing the rest from reference TRBV5-1 and TRBJ2-5, the complete variable domain is KAGVTQTPRYLIKTRGQQVTLSCSPISGHRSVSWYQQTPGQGLQFLFEYFSETQRNKGNFPGRFSGRQFSNSRSEMNVSTLELGDSALYLCASSLAPPPEEQYFGPGTRLLVL.

The chain uses TRBV6-4 and TRBJ1-5; D not resolved. This CDR3 is built from 16 residues. Germline lookup yields CDR1 MRHNA and CDR2 SNTAGT. Trimming cost V 4 bases and J 1 base, with 14 bases left between them. Here the CDR3 DNA reads TGTGCCAGCAGTGGCCCGCTCGGGGTAAGCAATCAGCCCCAGCATTTT. Translating gives CASSGPLGVSNQPQHF.

The chain recombines TRBV2 with TRBJ1-2; D is unclear. The V gene's germline CDR1 is SNHLY and CDR2 FYNNEI. The CDR3 covers 15 residues. The V end lost 2 bases, the J end lost 4 bases, and 14 bases lay between the germline ends. CDR3 nucleotides: TGTGCCAGCAGTGAACAGGAAGCACTCCCCTATGGCTACACCTTC. Its protein is CASSEQEALPYGYTF.

The chain uses TRBV11-2 and TRBJ1-1; D possibly corresponds to TRBD1 (6 bases). From germline, CDR1 is SGHAT and CDR2 FQNNGV. The CDR3 has 11 amino acids. This CDR3 reads CLAGANTEAFF. The CDR3, as DNA: TGTCTCGCGGGGGCAAACACTGAAGCTTTCTTT.

The chain is built from TRBV30 and TRBJ1-2; possible D gene TRBD1, 5 bases. Trimming shortened V by 0 bases and J by 8 bases, and 13 bases separated the two germline ends. Looked up from germline, CDR1 is GTSNPN and CDR2 is SVGIG (reference sequence). The CDR3 is 13 residues long. DNA of the CDR3: TGTGCCTGGAGTGTAGAGGGGATTCGGGGCTACACCTTC. Translated: CAWSVEGIRGYTF.

As DNA, the CDR3 is TGCGCCAGCAGCTTCCCCACGGGGTCAGGCCCCTACGAGCAGTACTTC. As protein: CASSFPTGSGPYEQYF. This chain joins TRBV5-1 and TRBJ2-7; D is possibly TRBD2 (5 bases). Germline values: CDR1 SGHRS, CDR2 YFSETQ. The CDR3 sequence is 16 residues long. Trimming removed 2 bases at V and 2 bases at J, with 17 bases between.

The chain has TRBV5-1 and TRBJ2-2; 7 bases line up with TRBD1. Germline-derived CDR1 and CDR2 are SGHRS and YFSETQ. CDR3 length equals 16 residues. V trimming: 4 bases; J trimming: 4 bases; junction bases outside the gene matches: 10. The CDR3 loop reads CASSPQTGRATGELFF. The CDR3 DNA reads TGCGCCAGCAGCCCCCAGACAGGGCGGGCCACCGGGGAGCTGTTTTTT. Full variable domain (remainder filled in from reference TRBV5-1 and TRBJ2-2): KAGVTQTPRYLIKTRGQQVTLSCSPISGHRSVSWYQQTPGQGLQFLFEYFSETQRNKGNFPGRFSGRQFSNSRSEMNVSTLELGDSALYLCASSPQTGRATGELFFGEGSRLTVL.

The gene calls are TRBV28 and TRBJ2-7; 10 bases align to TRBD2. After removal of 4 bases from V and 2 bases from J, the junction contained 2 bases not matched to a gene. Germline-derived CDR1 and CDR2 are MDHEN and SYDVKM. This CDR3 spans 14 amino acids. The chain's CDR3 is CASSSGTSAYEQYF. DNA of the CDR3: TGTGCCAGCAGTTCCGGGACTAGCGCCTACGAGCAGTACTTC.

The rearrangement uses TRBV15 and TRBJ2-7; 8 bases are a match to TRBD2. The CDR3 has 14 residues. After removal of 4 bases from V and 4 bases from J, the junction contained 6 bases not matched to a gene. CDR1 and CDR2 (germline): LNHNV, YYDKDF (reference sequence). DNA for the CDR3: TGTGCCACCAGCACCCGGGGGGGAAAGTACGAGCAGTACTTC. Its protein product is CATSTRGGKYEQYF.

A single count supports this clone. The chain employs TRBV29-1 and TRBJ1-2, with unresolved D. The CDR3 length is 11 residues. Trimming left V 8 bases short and J 8 bases short, with 15 bases between. In germline, CDR1 is SQVTM, CDR2 ANQGSEA. In DNA form, the CDR3 reads TGCAGCTCTCAGGTCGGGCGGGGCTACACCTTC. Amino acid sequence: CSSQVGRGYTF.

The chain links TRBV28 to TRBJ1-5; D is unclear. Germline CDR1 reads MDHEN; CDR2 reads SYDVKM. V lost 10 bases, J lost 3 bases, and 16 bases lay in between. This CDR3 contains 14 residues. The CDR3 DNA reads TGTGCCACCGGGATCAGTATTTTCAATCAGCCCCAGCATTTT. Translated: CATGISIFNQPQHF. The whole variable domain, filled in from reference TRBV28 and TRBJ1-5, reads DVKVTQSSRYLVKRTGEKVFLECVQDMDHENMFWYRQDPGLGLRLIYFSYDVKMKEKGDIPEGYSVSREKKERFSLILESASTNQTSMYLCATGISIFNQPQHFGDGTRLSIL.

The gene calls are TRBV28 and TRBJ2-1; TRBD2 aligns across 12 bases. Germline V CDR1 and CDR2: MDHEN, SYDVKM. This CDR3 contains 15 residues. V lost 4 bases, J lost 8 bases, and 6 bases stayed unmatched. As DNA, the CDR3 is TGTGCCAGCAGTTATACTAGCGGGAGGCGGCATGAGCAGTTCTTC. It specifies CASSYTSGRRHEQFF. Full variable domain (missing parts from reference TRBV28 and TRBJ2-1): DVKVTQSSRYLVKRTGEKVFLECVQDMDHENMFWYRQDPGLGLRLIYFSYDVKMKEKGDIPEGYSVSREKKERFSLILESASTNQTSMYLCASSYTSGRRHEQFFGPGTRLTVL.

This rearrangement joins TRBV29-1 to TRBJ1-1, with D perhaps matching TRBD1 (5 bases). V was pared by 1 base and J by 1 base, with 13 bases between. Germline V gene data show CDR1 as SQVTM and CDR2 as ANQGSEA. The CDR3 covers 15 residues. The chain's CDR3 is CSVEGTGGTNTEAFF. CDR3 bases: TGCAGCGTTGAAGGTACGGGGGGAACGAACACTGAAGCTTTCTTT.

The genes are TRBV7-9 and TRBJ2-5; TRBD1 matches at 7 bases. Judging by the DNA end, TRBJ2-7 fits better; the J call may be wrong. The CDR3 consists of 13 residues. CDR1 is SEHNR and CDR2 is FQNEAQ in the germline V gene (reference sequence). DNA of the CDR3: TGTGCCAGCAGCGTGGGACAGTCCTACGAGCAGTACTTC. Encoded protein: CASSVGQSYEQYF.

V gene TRBV6-5 combines with J gene TRBJ1-1, with 10 bases identical to TRBD1. Germline V lookup: CDR1 MNHEY, CDR2 SVGAGI. This CDR3 contains 14 residues. J was trimmed by 6 bases and V by 4 bases; bases with no gene match: 5. The CDR3 reads CASSWGQGIAEAFF. CDR3 DNA: TGTGCCAGCAGTTGGGGACAGGGGATCGCTGAAGCTTTCTTT.

This rearrangement joins TRBV28 to TRBJ2-3; no definite D call. Germline CDR1 MDHEN, CDR2 SYDVKM. This CDR3 has 11 amino acids. Trimming stripped 4 bases from V and 8 bases from J, with 7 bases between. DNA for the CDR3: TGTGCCAGCAGTTCAGAGGTTACGCAGTATTTT. As protein: CASSSEVTQYF.